These T cell receptor beta chains were read from a single sample in a study of beta chain features in type 1 diabetes. This table comes from immunoSEQ multiplex PCR, and its TCRdb copy is limited to in-frame clones, with some not included. The sample records about 150,000 clones, under 60% being singletons. Sequencing was done on a sample of Tregs from blood. These receptors all stem from a man between 18 and 35 years old in good health. Both conserved end residues are part of each CDR3. The order of the fields is CDR3 length, clone size, J gene, D gene, V gene, CDR3 protein, CDR3 DNA. A D gene is named only where the DNA matches it firmly. Clone size appears in some rows only: once, few, many, or a class for an expanded clone.

cdr3_length: 14
clone_size: -
j_call: TRBJ1-5
d_call: -
v_call: TRBV6-6
cdr3_aa: CASSYSGYNQPQHF
cdr3_nt: TGTGCCAGCAGTTATTCCGGTTACAATCAGCCCCAGCATTTT

cdr3_length: 13
clone_size: few
j_call: TRBJ2-7
d_call: -
v_call: TRBV28
cdr3_aa: CASSSYDVRGQYF
cdr3_nt: TGTGCCAGCAGTTCCTATGACGTCCGGGGGCAGTACTTC

cdr3_length: 11
clone_size: many
j_call: TRBJ1-1
d_call: -
v_call: TRBV6-6
cdr3_aa: CASRDNVEAFF
cdr3_nt: TGTGCCAGCAGGGACAATGTTGAAGCTTTCTTT

cdr3_length: 14
clone_size: -
j_call: TRBJ1-3
d_call: TRBD1
v_call: TRBV23-1
cdr3_aa: CASSRQGSGNTIYF
cdr3_nt: TGCGCCAGCAGTCGACAGGGCTCTGGAAACACCATATATTTT

cdr3_length: 15
clone_size: -
j_call: TRBJ2-7
d_call: -
v_call: TRBV7-3
cdr3_aa: CASITRREGSYEQYF
cdr3_nt: TGTGCCAGCATCACCCGGCGGGAAGGATCCTACGAGCAGTACTTC

cdr3_length: 15
clone_size: -
j_call: TRBJ2-1
d_call: TRBD2
v_call: TRBV2
cdr3_aa: CASRLLAGVYNEQFF
cdr3_nt: TGTGCCAGCAGGTTACTAGCGGGAGTTTACAATGAGCAGTTCTTC

cdr3_length: 17
clone_size: -
j_call: TRBJ2-1
d_call: -
v_call: TRBV6-4
cdr3_aa: CASSDPRTASSYNEQFF
cdr3_nt: TGTGCCAGCAGTGACCCCCGGACAGCGAGCTCCTACAATGAGCAGTTCTTC

cdr3_length: 14
clone_size: -
j_call: TRBJ2-2
d_call: -
v_call: TRBV7-2
cdr3_aa: CASSPFRDTGELFF
cdr3_nt: TGTGCCAGCAGCCCCTTCCGGGACACCGGGGAGCTGTTTTTT

cdr3_length: 13
clone_size: -
j_call: TRBJ2-5
d_call: -
v_call: TRBV30
cdr3_aa: CAWTPQARRTQYF
cdr3_nt: TGTGCCTGGACTCCACAGGCCCGAAGGACCCAGTACTTC

cdr3_length: 15
clone_size: -
j_call: TRBJ1-2
d_call: TRBD1
v_call: TRBV5-4
cdr3_aa: CASSLFGQGAYGYTF
cdr3_nt: TGTGCCAGCAGCTTGTTTGGACAGGGAGCATATGGCTACACCTTC

cdr3_length: 12
clone_size: few
j_call: TRBJ2-1
d_call: TRBD2
v_call: TRBV7-3
cdr3_aa: CASSPGLAGLFF
cdr3_nt: TGTGCCAGCAGCCCGGGACTAGCGGGACTGTTCTTC

cdr3_length: 14
clone_size: -
j_call: TRBJ2-2
d_call: TRBD1
v_call: TRBV6-5
cdr3_aa: CASGQGRGFGELFF
cdr3_nt: TGTGCCAGCGGCCAAGGCAGGGGGTTCGGGGAGCTGTTTTTT

cdr3_length: 14
clone_size: -
j_call: TRBJ2-7
d_call: TRBD1
v_call: TRBV7-9
cdr3_aa: CASSQRQGNYEQYF
cdr3_nt: TGTGCCAGCAGCCAGCGACAGGGAAACTACGAGCAGTACTTC

cdr3_length: 13
clone_size: few
j_call: TRBJ2-7
d_call: -
v_call: TRBV6-1
cdr3_aa: CASSDQGGYEQYF
cdr3_nt: TGTGCCAGCAGTGACCAGGGTGGGTACGAGCAGTACTTC

cdr3_length: 15
clone_size: -
j_call: TRBJ2-7
d_call: TRBD2
v_call: TRBV7-9
cdr3_aa: CASSYGLAANYEQYF
cdr3_nt: TGTGCCAGCAGCTACGGACTAGCGGCAAACTACGAGCAGTACTTC

cdr3_length: 17
clone_size: -
j_call: TRBJ2-1
d_call: TRBD2
v_call: TRBV4-1
cdr3_aa: CASSHRGGSGMYNEQFF
cdr3_nt: TGCGCCAGCAGCCACCGAGGAGGGAGCGGGATGTACAATGAGCAGTTCTTC

cdr3_length: 12
clone_size: -
j_call: TRBJ1-2
d_call: -
v_call: TRBV5-6
cdr3_aa: CASSPASYGYTF
cdr3_nt: TGTGCCAGCAGCCCCGCGAGCTATGGCTACACCTTC